This entry lists 21 T cell receptor beta chains sequenced from one sample in a study of T cells in Graves' hyperthyroidism and ophthalmopathy. Regions amplified from RNA transcripts were the TCR beta CDR3 regions. HTBI primers were employed in a first-round RT-PCR of the TCR CDR3. Each CDR3 protein gets one entry after TCRdb re-called the multiplex PCR reads with MiXCR. The sample consists of under 650,000 distinct CDR3 sequences, about a sixth of them appearing once. Sequencing was carried out using blood. Receptors were obtained from a woman in her twenties or thirties with Graves' hyperthyroidism.

This clonotype was found many times. The genes are TRBV30 and TRBJ1-2; D may be TRBD1 (5 bases). V lost 2 bases, J lost 3 bases, and 10 bases lay in between. The CDR3 has 13 residues. Germline V lookup: CDR1 GTSNPN, CDR2 SVGIG (reference sequence). The CDR3 sequence: CAWSQRGDYGYTF. As DNA, the CDR3 is TGTGCCTGGAGTCAAAGGGGTGACTATGGCTACACCTTC.

This clonotype was recorded a few times. This chain uses TRBV13 with TRBJ2-7, with 7 bases lining up with TRBD2. This CDR3 has 15 residues. J was trimmed by 0 bases and V by 5 bases; bases with no gene match: 7. Germline assignment: CDR1 PRHDT and CDR2 FYEKMQ (reference sequence). The CDR3: CASSHGRGSSYEQYF. The CDR3 DNA reads as TGTGCCAGCAGCCACGGGCGCGGGAGCTCCTACGAGCAGTACTTC.

This clonotype was seen many times. The chain couples TRBV6-2 or TRBV6-3 to TRBJ2-7, with D uncertain. Germline-derived CDR1 and CDR2 are MNHEY and SVGEGT. The CDR3 sequence is 15 residues long. Trimming pared 0 bases from V and 2 bases from J, leaving 11 bases between. Here the CDR3 reads CASSYSSGNPYEQYF. The CDR3 DNA follows: TGTGCCAGCAGTTACTCGAGTGGGAACCCCTACGAGCAGTACTTC.

This clonotype has only a few counts. The chain joins TRBV7-2 to TRBJ2-7; TRBD2 might be the D (7 bases). The germline CDR1 and CDR2 sequences are SGHTA and FQGNSA. V was shortened by 1 base and J by 3 bases, with 19 bases between the two germline ends. The CDR3 totals 17 residues. The CDR3 nucleotides are TGTGCCAGCAGCTTAGTAGAGGGGGGAGGGATCTTCTACGAGCAGTACTTC. Residues: CASSLVEGGGIFYEQYF.

This clonotype has at least ten counts. J is TRBJ1-3 and V is TRBV5-1, with D uncertain. The ends were cut back, 0 bases at V and 0 bases at J, with 16 bases in the middle. CDR1 SGHRS and CDR2 YFSETQ come from the germline V gene. The CDR3 is 18 amino acids. This chain's CDR3 is CASSLVALRPDSGNTIYF. Written as DNA, the CDR3 is TGCGCCAGCAGCTTGGTAGCCTTACGGCCAGACTCTGGAAACACCATATATTTT.

This clonotype was picked up many times. The CDR3 here is CASSSPTGPNEKLFF. CDR3 nucleotide sequence: TGTGCCAGCAGTTCTCCGACAGGACCGAATGAAAAACTGTTTTTT. This chain connects TRBV6-1 to TRBJ1-4, with D perhaps matching TRBD1 (6 bases). CDR1 and CDR2 (germline): MNHNS, SASEGT. Trimming stripped 5 bases from V and 5 bases from J, with 15 bases between. This CDR3 is 15 amino acids long.

As to this clonotype: One junction end disagrees with the germline gene, perhaps due to a read error. The chain uses TRBV19 and TRBJ2-1; TRBD2 might be the D (5 bases). CDR1 and CDR2 (germline): LNHDA, SQIVND (reference sequence). The CDR3 contains 14 residues. CDR3 DNA sequence: TGTGCCGGTAGTATTGTCGTGGGAGCCAATGAGCAGTTCTTC. Protein sequence: CAGSIVVGANEQFF.

This clonotype was observed a few times. The chain combines TRBV5-5 with TRBJ2-3; 10 bases fit TRBD2. Germline V gene lookup returns CDR1 SGHKS and CDR2 YYEKEE (reference sequence). Germline trimming cut 3 bases from V and 5 bases from J; bases unmatched to any gene: 9. The CDR3 totals 16 residues. The CDR3 DNA is TGTGCCAGCAGCTCTAGAGCGGGAGGGCCTCTAGATACGCAGTATTTT. The encoded protein is CASSSRAGGPLDTQYF.

The V and J genes are TRBV5-1 and TRBJ1-1; the match to TRBD1 covers 9 bases. The CDR3 totals 13 residues. Germline trimming cut 6 bases from V and 4 bases from J; bases unmatched to any gene: 4. Germline CDR1 reads SGHRS; CDR2 reads YFSETQ. CDR3 coding DNA: TGCGCCAGCAAGATGGACAGGGGCACTGAAGCTTTCTTT. Translation gives CASKMDRGTEAFF.

Here the CDR3 DNA reads TGCAGTGCTGCCTCCCTTAGCGGAGAATCCTACGAGCAGTACTTC. Its translation is CSAASLSGESYEQYF. The chain combines TRBV20-1 with TRBJ2-7, with a possible D match to TRBD2 (6 bases). This CDR3 spans 15 amino acids. Germline assignment: CDR1 DFQATT and CDR2 SNEGSKA (reference sequence). Trimming removed 5 bases from V and 1 base from J, with 18 bases in between.

There are a few counts of this clonotype. V is TRBV11-3 and J is TRBJ2-1; TRBD1 matches at 7 bases. Germline V gene lookup returns CDR1 SGHNT and CDR2 YENEEA. This CDR3 contains 15 residues. After removal of 5 bases from V and 6 bases from J, the junction contained 10 bases not matched to a gene. CDR3 in amino acids: CASSQTGSGGNEQFF. The CDR3 nucleotides are TGTGCCAGCAGCCAGACAGGGTCAGGGGGCAATGAGCAGTTCTTC.

This clonotype has a count of ten or more. The gene calls are TRBV29-1 and TRBJ2-7; D is undetermined. The V end lost 3 bases, the J end lost 2 bases, and 11 bases lay between the germline ends. Germline CDR1 reads SQVTM; CDR2 reads ANQGSEA. CDR3 size: 13 residues. The CDR3 spells CSVEGSTAYEQYF. Here the CDR3 DNA reads TGCAGCGTTGAGGGGTCAACGGCCTACGAGCAGTACTTC.

This clonotype was counted at least ten times. The gene calls are TRBV10-3 and TRBJ2-7; 8 nucleotides align to TRBD2. The CDR3 has 13 residues. The junction had 7 bases not matched to a gene; V was cut back by 7 bases and J by 5 bases. CDR1 and CDR2 (germline): ENHRY, SYGVKD. The DNA for the CDR3 is TGTGCCATCAAGCACCGGGAGGGCGACGAGCAGTACTTC. Translated: CAIKHREGDEQYF.

This clonotype was counted ten times or more. The J gene is TRBJ2-5, the V gene TRBV6-1; 13 bases fit TRBD2. V lost 1 base and J lost 5; bases outside the gene matches: 4. CDR3 length equals 16 residues. The germline V gene has CDR1 MNHNS and CDR2 SASEGT. The chain's CDR3 is CASSEGGTSGTETQYF. The CDR3, as DNA: TGTGCCAGCAGTGAAGGAGGGACTAGCGGGACGGAGACCCAGTACTTC.

This clonotype was detected many times. This chain connects TRBV20-1 to TRBJ2-5, with D possibly being TRBD1 (6 bases). The CDR3 extends over 17 amino acids. Germline lookup yields CDR1 DFQATT and CDR2 SNEGSKA (reference sequence). V was trimmed by 3 bases and J by 1 base, leaving 21 bases between them. The CDR3 loop is CSASLLPGHLSQETQYF. The CDR3 DNA reads as TGCAGTGCTAGCCTACTGCCGGGACATTTGAGCCAAGAGACCCAGTACTTC.

The rearrangement links TRBV6-5 to TRBJ1-5; D may be TRBD1 (5 bases). This CDR3 contains 13 residues. Germline V lookup: CDR1 MNHEY, CDR2 SVGAGI. The ends were cut back, 2 bases at V and 7 bases at J, with 9 bases in the middle. CDR3 region: CASSYGGFQPQHF. The CDR3 DNA reads TGTGCCAGCAGTTACGGGGGGTTCCAGCCCCAGCATTTT.

This chain connects TRBV27 to TRBJ1-5; no reliable D call. The CDR3 has 13 residues. V was shortened by 5 bases and J by 6 bases, with 11 bases between the two germline ends. From germline, CDR1 is MNHEY and CDR2 SMNVEV (reference sequence). The CDR3 coding sequence is TGTGCCAGCAGTCTGGTTCGGGGTCAGCCCCAGCATTTT. Amino acids: CASSLVRGQPQHF.

In regard to this clonotype: With a much larger clone just one base away, this may be a read error. V is TRBV2 and J is TRBJ2-2; 11 bases match TRBD2. CDR3 length: 16 amino acids. Germline CDR1 reads SNHLY; CDR2 reads FYNNEI. CDR3: CASSVPSGGNTGGLFF. The CDR3 region has the DNA TGTGCCAGCAGTGTCCCTAGCGGGGGGAACACCGGGGGGCTGTTTTTT. The full variable domain, with the rest looked up from reference TRBV2 and TRBJ2-2, is EPEVTQTPSHQVTQMGQEVILRCVPISNHLYFYWYRQILGQKVEFLVSFYNNEISEKSEIFDDQFSVERPDGSNFTLKIRSTKLEDSAMYFCASSVPSGGNTGGLFFGEGSRLTVL.

V is TRBV20-1 and J is TRBJ2-5; tentatively, D is TRBD2 (6 bases). Looked up from germline, CDR1 is DFQATT and CDR2 is SNEGSKA (reference sequence). The CDR3 length is 11 residues. The V end was cut by 7 bases, the J end by 5 bases, with 11 bases between. CDR3 coding DNA: TGCAGTGTCAAGGCGGGGGAGACCCAGTACTTC. It codes for CSVKAGETQYF.

The chain links TRBV4-1 to TRBJ2-3, with 13 bases aligning to TRBD2. Germline V lookup: CDR1 MGHRA, CDR2 YSYEKL. V gave up 1 base and J gave up 2 bases; unmatched junction bases: 6. The CDR3 runs 18 residues. DNA of the CDR3: TGCGCCAGCAGCCAAGCTCCGGGACTAGCGGGACCCACAGATACGCAGTATTTT. Amino acids: CASSQAPGLAGPTDTQYF.

This clonotype was counted ten times or more. The genes are TRBV28 and TRBJ2-7; D not resolved. Germline CDR1 reads MDHEN; CDR2 reads SYDVKM. Trimming pared 7 bases from V and 2 bases from J, leaving 12 bases between. The CDR3 extends over 13 amino acids. CDR3 DNA sequence: TGTGCCAGCATTGCGAGGTCCGCCTACGAGCAGTACTTC. Amino acids: CASIARSAYEQYF.